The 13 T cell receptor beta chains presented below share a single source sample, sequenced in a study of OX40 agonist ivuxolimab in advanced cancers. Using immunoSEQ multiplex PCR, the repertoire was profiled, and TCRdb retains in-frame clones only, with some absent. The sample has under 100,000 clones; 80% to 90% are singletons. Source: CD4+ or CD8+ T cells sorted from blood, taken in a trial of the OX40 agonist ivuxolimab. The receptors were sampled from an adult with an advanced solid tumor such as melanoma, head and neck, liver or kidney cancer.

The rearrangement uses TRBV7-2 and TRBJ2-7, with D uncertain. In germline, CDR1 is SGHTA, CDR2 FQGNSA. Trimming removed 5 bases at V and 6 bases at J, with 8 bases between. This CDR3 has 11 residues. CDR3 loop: CASSAFAEQYF. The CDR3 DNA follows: TGTGCCAGCAGCGCGTTCGCCGAGCAGTACTTC.

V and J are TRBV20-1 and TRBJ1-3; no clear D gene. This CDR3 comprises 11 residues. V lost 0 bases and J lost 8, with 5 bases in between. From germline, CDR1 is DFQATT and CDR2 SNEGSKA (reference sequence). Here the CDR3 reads CSARDGYTIYF. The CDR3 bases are TGCAGTGCTAGAGATGGGTACACCATATATTTT.

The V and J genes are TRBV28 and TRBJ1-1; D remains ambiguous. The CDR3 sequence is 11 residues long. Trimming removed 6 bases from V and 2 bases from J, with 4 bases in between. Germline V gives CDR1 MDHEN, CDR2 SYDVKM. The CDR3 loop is CASRANTEAFF. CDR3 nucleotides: TGTGCCAGCAGGGCAAACACTGAAGCTTTCTTT.

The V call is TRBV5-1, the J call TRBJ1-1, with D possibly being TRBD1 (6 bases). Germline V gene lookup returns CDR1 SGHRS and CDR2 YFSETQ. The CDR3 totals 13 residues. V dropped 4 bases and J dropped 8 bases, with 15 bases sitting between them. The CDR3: CASSVNTGFEAFF. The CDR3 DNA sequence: TGCGCCAGCAGCGTAAACACAGGGTTCGAAGCTTTCTTT.

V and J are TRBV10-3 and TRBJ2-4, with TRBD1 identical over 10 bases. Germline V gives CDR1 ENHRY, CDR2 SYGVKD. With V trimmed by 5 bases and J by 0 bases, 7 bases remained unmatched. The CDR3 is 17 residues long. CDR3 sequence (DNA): TGTGCCATCAGTCAACGGACAGGGGGAATAGCCAAAAACATTCAGTACTTC. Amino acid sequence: CAISQRTGGIAKNIQYF.

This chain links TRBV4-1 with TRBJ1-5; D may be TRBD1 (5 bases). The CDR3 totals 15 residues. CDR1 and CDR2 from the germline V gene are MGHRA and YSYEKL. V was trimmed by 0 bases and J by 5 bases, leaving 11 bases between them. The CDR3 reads CASSQERAGYQPQHF. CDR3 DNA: TGCGCCAGCAGCCAAGAGAGGGCAGGGTATCAGCCCCAGCATTTT.

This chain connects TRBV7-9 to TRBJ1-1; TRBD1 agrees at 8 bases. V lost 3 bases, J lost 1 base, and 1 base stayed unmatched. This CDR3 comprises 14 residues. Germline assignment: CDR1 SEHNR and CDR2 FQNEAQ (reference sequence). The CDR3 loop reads CASSFDRGNTEAFF. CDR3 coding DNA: TGTGCCAGCAGCTTCGACAGGGGGAACACTGAAGCTTTCTTT.

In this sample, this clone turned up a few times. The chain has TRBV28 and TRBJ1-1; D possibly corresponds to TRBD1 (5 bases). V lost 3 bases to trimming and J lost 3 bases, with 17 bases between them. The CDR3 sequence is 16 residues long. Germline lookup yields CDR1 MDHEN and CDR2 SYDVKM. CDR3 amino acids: CASSFDSILLYTEAFF. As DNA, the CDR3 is TGTGCCAGCAGTTTCGACAGCATCCTTCTTTACACTGAAGCTTTCTTT.

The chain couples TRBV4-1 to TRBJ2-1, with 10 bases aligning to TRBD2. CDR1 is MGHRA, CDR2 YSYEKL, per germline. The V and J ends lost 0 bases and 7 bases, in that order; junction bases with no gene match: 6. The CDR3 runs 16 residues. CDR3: CASSQEGSGRLNEQFF. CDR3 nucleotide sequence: TGCGCCAGCAGCCAAGAGGGTAGCGGGAGGTTGAATGAGCAGTTCTTC.

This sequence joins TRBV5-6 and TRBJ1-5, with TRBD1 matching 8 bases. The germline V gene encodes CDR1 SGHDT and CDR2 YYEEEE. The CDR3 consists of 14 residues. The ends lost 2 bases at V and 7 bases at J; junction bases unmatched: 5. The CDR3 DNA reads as TGTGCCAGCAGCTTAAGACAGGGGACCCAGCCCCAGCATTTT. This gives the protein CASSLRQGTQPQHF.

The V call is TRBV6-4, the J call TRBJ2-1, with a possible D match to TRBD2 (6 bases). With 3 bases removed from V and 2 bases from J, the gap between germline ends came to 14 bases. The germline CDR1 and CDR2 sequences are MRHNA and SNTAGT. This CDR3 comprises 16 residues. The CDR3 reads CASSDFPGVTYNEQFF. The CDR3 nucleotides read TGTGCCAGCAGTGATTTCCCGGGAGTGACCTACAATGAGCAGTTCTTC.

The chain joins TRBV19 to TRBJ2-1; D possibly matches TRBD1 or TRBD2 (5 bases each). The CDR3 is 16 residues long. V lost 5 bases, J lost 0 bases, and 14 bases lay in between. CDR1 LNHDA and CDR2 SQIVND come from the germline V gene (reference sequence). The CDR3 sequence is CASSSPPGSSYNEQFF. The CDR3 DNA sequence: TGTGCCAGTAGTTCCCCTCCAGGGAGCTCCTACAATGAGCAGTTCTTC.

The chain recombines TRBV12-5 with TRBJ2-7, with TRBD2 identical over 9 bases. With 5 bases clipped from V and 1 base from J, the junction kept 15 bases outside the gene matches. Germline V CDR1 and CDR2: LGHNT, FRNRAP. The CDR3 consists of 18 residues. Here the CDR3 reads CASGKGPQLAGESYEQYF. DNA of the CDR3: TGTGCTAGTGGTAAAGGGCCGCAACTAGCGGGCGAATCCTACGAGCAGTACTTC. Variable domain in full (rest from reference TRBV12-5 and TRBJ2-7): DARVTQTPRHKVTEMGQEVTMRCQPILGHNTVFWYRQTMMQGLELLAYFRNRAPLDDSGMPKDRFSAEMPDATLATLKIQPSEPRDSAVYFCASGKGPQLAGESYEQYFGPGTRLTVT.